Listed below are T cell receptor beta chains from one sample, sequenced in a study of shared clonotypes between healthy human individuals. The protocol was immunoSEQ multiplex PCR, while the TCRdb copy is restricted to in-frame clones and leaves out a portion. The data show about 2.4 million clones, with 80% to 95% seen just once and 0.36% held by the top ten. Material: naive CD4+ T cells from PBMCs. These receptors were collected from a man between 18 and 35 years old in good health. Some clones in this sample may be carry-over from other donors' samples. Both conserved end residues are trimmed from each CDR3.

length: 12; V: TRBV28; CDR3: ASRIQGANAEAF
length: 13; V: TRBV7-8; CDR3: ASSLGISGLETQY
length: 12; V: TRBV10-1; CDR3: ASSEEEANTEAF
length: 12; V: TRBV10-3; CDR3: AISESVAAYEQY
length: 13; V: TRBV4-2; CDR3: ASRLSGREYNEQF
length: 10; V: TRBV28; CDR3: ASSPTLNEQY
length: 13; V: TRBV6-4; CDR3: ASSPTGGSPDTQY
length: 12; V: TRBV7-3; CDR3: ASSLGAGVYEQY
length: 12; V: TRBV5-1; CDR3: ASSVDRGTGELF
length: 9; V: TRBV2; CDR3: ASTRGDSYT
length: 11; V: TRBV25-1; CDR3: ASSQTREAGYT
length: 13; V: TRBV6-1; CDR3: ASSLGHGSSYEQY
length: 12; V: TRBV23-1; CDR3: ASPRSPEGNEQF
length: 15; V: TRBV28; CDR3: ASSSSELGRTNTEAF